The 17 T cell receptor beta chains listed next were all sequenced from one sample in a study of blood T cell repertoires in COVID-19 (TCRdb year 2020). Library prep was done by the immunoSEQ multiplex PCR assay. Imported from immuneACCESS, the table was reduced by TCRdb to in-frame sequences with V and J called. These copies leave out some clones; in studies compared against another copy, an unresolved V gene accounts for under half, and the cause of the remainder is not known. A total of some 120,000 clones appear in this sample, approximately 88% of them only once. Of the sample, about 12% falls within the top ten clones. Sequenced input: peripheral blood. The receptor source for this set is a woman aged 25 to 39 who had recovered from COVID-19.

The rearrangement links TRBV27 to TRBJ2-2; D perhaps matches TRBD2 (7 bases). Germline CDR1 is MNHEY and CDR2 is SMNVEV (reference sequence). Trimming took 3 bases from V and 4 from J, leaving 15 bases between them. The CDR3 runs to 16 residues. The CDR3 protein is CASSFYGGRFTGELFF. Written as DNA, the CDR3 is TGTGCCAGCAGTTTTTACGGGGGGCGATTCACCGGGGAGCTGTTTTTT.

The rearrangement joins TRBV2 to TRBJ2-1; TRBD1 matches at 7 bases. V dropped 7 bases and J dropped 6; count of bases not matched to a gene: 9. The V gene's germline CDR1 is SNHLY and CDR2 FYNNEI. The CDR3 extends over 14 amino acids. CDR3 DNA sequence: TGTGCCAGCACCGAGGGGGCAGTAGGCAATGAGCAGTTCTTC. It encodes CASTEGAVGNEQFF.

This chain joins TRBV6-2 or TRBV6-3 and TRBJ1-5, with a weak D call TRBD1 (5 bases). Germline lookup yields CDR1 MNHEY and CDR2 SVGEGT. Trimming pared 1 base from V and 7 bases from J, leaving 11 bases between. The CDR3 covers 14 residues. The CDR3 loop is CASSYWGGDQPQHF. CDR3 nucleotides: TGTGCCAGCAGTTACTGGGGGGGGGACCAGCCCCAGCATTTT.

The chain carries TRBV9 and TRBJ2-1; TRBD2 matches 11 bases. The V gene's germline CDR1 is SGDLS and CDR2 YYNGEE. Trimming took 1 base from V and 4 from J; bases not matched to a gene: 4. The CDR3 contains 16 residues. The CDR3 nucleotides are TGTGCCAGCAGCGTACTTAGCGGGGGGGTTTACAATGAGCAGTTCTTC. Translation: CASSVLSGGVYNEQFF.

The chain carries TRBV5-3 and TRBJ2-2; TRBD2 is a possible D gene (6 bases). TRBV5-3 qualifies as an ORF whose function is uncertain. Trimming stripped 4 bases from V and 6 bases from J, with 10 bases between. The CDR3 is made up of 13 amino acids. CDR3 amino acids: CARSRDSSGELFF. In nucleotides, the CDR3 is TGTGCCAGAAGCCGGGACTCCTCCGGGGAGCTGTTTTTT.

The chain has TRBV12-2 and TRBJ2-7; TRBD2, as called in the table, went unchecked against the DNA. TRBV12-2 constitutes a pseudogene. The CDR3 runs to 21 residues. The CDR3 sequence: CASRKSGLAGVGLIRSYEQYF. CDR3 in DNA: TGTGCAAGTCGCAAAAGTGGACTAGCGGGAGTAGGATTAATTCGCTCCTACGAGCAGTACTTC.

The rearrangement uses TRBV4-1 and TRBJ1-4, with a tentative D call TRBD1 (5 bases). The germline V and J ends were trimmed by 4 bases and 8 bases, with 20 bases remaining between them. This CDR3 spans 16 amino acids. The germline gives CDR1 MGHRA, CDR2 YSYEKL. The CDR3 sequence is CASSRIQGLLGEKLFF. The CDR3 DNA follows: TGCGCCAGCAGCCGCATCCAGGGACTCCTGGGAGAAAAACTGTTTTTT.

CDR3 coding DNA: TGCGCCAGCAGCTTGCCCCATAGCGGGACGGACACAGATACGCAGTATTTT. It encodes CASSLPHSGTDTDTQYF. This chain connects TRBV5-1 to TRBJ2-3; TRBD2 matches 8 bases. Looked up from germline, CDR1 is SGHRS and CDR2 is YFSETQ. The CDR3 sequence is 17 residues long. V gave up 1 base and J gave up 2 bases; unmatched junction bases: 9. Complete variable domain (other parts from reference TRBV5-1 and TRBJ2-3): KAGVTQTPRYLIKTRGQQVTLSCSPISGHRSVSWYQQTPGQGLQFLFEYFSETQRNKGNFPGRFSGRQFSNSRSEMNVSTLELGDSALYLCASSLPHSGTDTDTQYFGPGTRLTVL.

This clone was found once. The chain joins TRBV4-2 to TRBJ2-5, with D uncertain. The germline CDR1 and CDR2 sequences are LGHNA and YNFKEQ. V was trimmed by 0 bases and J by 3 bases, leaving 5 bases between them. The CDR3 consists of 13 residues. The CDR3 nucleotides are TGTGCCAGCAGCCAAGAGGCAGAAGAGACCCAGTACTTC. It yields the protein CASSQEAEETQYF.

The rearrangement uses TRBV3-1 (or the pseudogene TRBV3-2) and TRBJ2-2; 11 positions agree with TRBD2. Trimming removed 3 bases from V and 6 bases from J; junction bases left unmatched: 9. This CDR3 region has 17 residues. Germline CDR1 and CDR2: LGHDT and YNNKEL (reference sequence). CDR3 DNA: TGTGCCAGCAGCCAGGGACTACTAGCGGGAGTTCCCGGGGAGCTGTTTTTT. Translated, it gives CASSQGLLAGVPGELFF.

The V and J genes are TRBV27 and TRBJ2-1, with 15 bases identical to TRBD2. Germline values: CDR1 MNHEY, CDR2 SMNVEV (reference sequence). This CDR3 region has 20 residues. V trimming: 4 bases; J trimming: 0 bases; junction bases outside the gene matches: 10. The CDR3 DNA follows: TGTGCCAGCAGTTCACGGACTAGCGGGGGGGCCTACGACTCCTACAATGAGCAGTTCTTC. This gives the protein CASSSRTSGGAYDSYNEQFF.

V gene TRBV2 combines with J gene TRBJ1-4, with 8 positions matching TRBD1. The V and J ends lost 3 bases and 5 bases, in that order; junction bases with no gene match: 5. CDR3 length equals 15 residues. Germline CDR1 is SNHLY and CDR2 is FYNNEI. CDR3 bases: TGTGCCAGCAGTGACCAGGGGGCACCAAATGAAAAACTGTTTTTT. Protein product: CASSDQGAPNEKLFF.

The V call is TRBV30, the J call TRBJ2-7, with D maybe TRBD2 (6 bases). Germline CDR1 is GTSNPN and CDR2 is SVGIG (reference sequence). The CDR3 is 13 residues long. V was shortened by 5 bases and J by 6 bases, with 17 bases between the two germline ends. CDR3 DNA sequence: TGTGCCTGGGAACCTGGGCGGGGAAGCGAGCAGTACTTC. This translates into CAWEPGRGSEQYF.

On this clone: A read error may produce the germline difference seen at one junction end. CDR3: CASSLVVSGVKDF. The CDR3 bases are TGTGCCAGCAGCTTAGTGGTTAGCGGAGTAAAAGACTTC. J is TRBJ2-7 and V is TRBV11-2; perhaps TRBD2 as D (6 bases). CDR1 is SGHAT and CDR2 is FQNNGV in the germline V gene. The CDR3 sequence is 13 residues long.

This chain links TRBV6-1 with TRBJ1-2; the D gene is possibly TRBD1 (5 bases). With 2 bases removed from V and 4 bases from J, the gap between germline ends came to 8 bases. The CDR3 loop spans 13 amino acids. Germline V lookup: CDR1 MNHNS, CDR2 SASEGT. As DNA, the CDR3 is TGTGCCAGCAGTGAAAAGACAGTCTATGGCTACACCTTC. Residues: CASSEKTVYGYTF.

The CDR3 loop is CASSPGQGASTGELFF. DNA for the CDR3: TGCGCCAGCAGCCCCGGACAGGGGGCATCGACCGGGGAGCTGTTTTTT. The J gene is TRBJ2-2, the V gene TRBV5-1; 11 bases agree with TRBD1. CDR1 SGHRS and CDR2 YFSETQ come from the germline V gene. J was trimmed by 5 bases and V by 4 bases; bases with no gene match: 7. The CDR3 contains 16 residues.

As concerns this clone: In the same sample, other DNA sequences code for this CDR3. The chain couples TRBV7-2 to TRBJ2-7; 10 positions agree with TRBD2. CDR1 SGHTA and CDR2 FQGNSA come from the germline V gene. The CDR3 totals 15 residues. J lost 2 bases, V lost 1 base, and 2 bases had no gene match. CDR3 protein: CASSLGTSGTYEQYF. The CDR3 DNA is TGTGCCAGCAGCTTAGGGACTAGCGGAACCTACGAGCAGTACTTC.